The text below deals with one T cell receptor beta chain. The antigen is unknown. The entry originates in a study of T cell responses to AZD1222 COVID-19 vaccine. Study-level results: Donors, mostly white British, included more females; clonal diversity was possibly underestimated. At baseline, just 5 or 6 AZD1222 recipients tested seropositive. The reported proportion of spike-specific TCRs targeting unmutated variant regions was nearly half.

Second-dose timings of about 4 or about 12 weeks were pooled. Sequenced by immunoSEQ multiplex PCR; TCRdb stores in-frame clones only, minus some. The sample carries over 130,000 clones, 80% to 95% recorded once. The source was peripheral blood, collected 28 days after the second AZD1222 dose. This TCR was recovered from an adult who received the AZD1222 COVID-19 vaccine.

The CDR3 coding sequence is TGTGCCAGCAGTTCCCGAGGGGCAACTAATGAAAAACTGTTTTTT. Translated: CASSSRGATNEKLFF. V gene TRBV6-1 combines with J gene TRBJ1-4, with D possibly being TRBD1 (5 bases). Germline loops: CDR1 MNHNS, CDR2 SASEGT. Trimming stripped 5 bases from V and 0 bases from J, with 10 bases between. This CDR3 contains 15 residues.